A selection of T cell receptor beta chains follows, all from one sample in a study of regulatory T cells in long-lasting Graves disease. In TCRdb, the multiplex PCR reads were re-called with MiXCR into one record per CDR3 protein. The data show roughly 470,000 distinct CDR3 sequences, less than 25% seen once. The sequences come from peripheral blood mononuclear cells (PBMCs), collected when the disease was refractory, from a patient treated with antithyroid drugs. The receptor source for this set is a female donor with Graves disease. Both conserved end residues are part of each CDR3. The D gene is left open where the match is weak. Clone size, where shown, is once, few, many, or a class for clones that have expanded.

d_call: .; v_call: TRBV28; clone_size: many; j_call: TRBJ1-5; cdr3_nt: TGTGCCAGCTCGTCGGGTGGAGGACCTCCTCAGCCCCAGCATTTT; cdr3_aa: CASSSGGGPPQPQHF
d_call: TRBD1; v_call: TRBV7-2; clone_size: many; j_call: TRBJ1-2; cdr3_nt: TGTGCCAGCAGCTTAGCGGGACAGGGGGTCGAGATCTTC; cdr3_aa: CASSLAGQGVEIF
d_call: .; v_call: TRBV5-6; clone_size: many; j_call: TRBJ1-2; cdr3_nt: TGTGCCAGCAGCTTTGGGACGAGAGGCTACACCTTC; cdr3_aa: CASSFGTRGYTF
d_call: .; v_call: TRBV7-2; clone_size: many; j_call: TRBJ2-7; cdr3_nt: TGTGCCAGCAGCTTAGTAGGGGGTAACTCCTACGAGCAGTACTTC; cdr3_aa: CASSLVGGNSYEQYF
d_call: .; v_call: TRBV28; clone_size: few; j_call: TRBJ2-7; cdr3_nt: TGTGCCAGCACCCCGGGTAAAGGTCTGTACTTC; cdr3_aa: CASTPGKGLYF
d_call: TRBD2; v_call: TRBV7-2; clone_size: few; j_call: TRBJ2-5; cdr3_nt: TGTGCCAGCATCGTCGGGGGGACCCAAGAGACCCAGTACTTC; cdr3_aa: CASIVGGTQETQYF
d_call: .; v_call: TRBV3-1; clone_size: many; j_call: TRBJ1-2; cdr3_nt: TGTGCCAGCAGCCAAGAGTCGCCTAACTATGGCTACACCTTC; cdr3_aa: CASSQESPNYGYTF
d_call: .; v_call: TRBV4-1; clone_size: few; j_call: TRBJ2-5; cdr3_nt: TGCGCCAGCAGCCAACCTACAGGGTCTGTGGCCCAGTACTTC; cdr3_aa: CASSQPTGSVAQYF
d_call: .; v_call: TRBV12-3/TRBV12-4; clone_size: many; j_call: TRBJ2-2; cdr3_nt: TGTGCCAGCAGTTGGGTTAACACCGGGGAGCTGTTTTTT; cdr3_aa: CASSWVNTGELFF
d_call: TRBD2; v_call: TRBV7-3; clone_size: few; j_call: TRBJ2-2; cdr3_nt: TGTGCCAGCAGCCCGGAACTAGCGGTCAACACCGGGGAGCTGTTTTTT; cdr3_aa: CASSPELAVNTGELFF
d_call: .; v_call: TRBV28; clone_size: many; j_call: TRBJ1-2; cdr3_nt: TGTGCCAGCATTAAGGACGGCTCCTATGGCTACACCTTC; cdr3_aa: CASIKDGSYGYTF
d_call: TRBD1; v_call: TRBV7-3; clone_size: many; j_call: TRBJ2-5; cdr3_nt: TGTGCCAGCAGCCGGGACAGGGTGGAGACCCAGTACTTC; cdr3_aa: CASSRDRVETQYF
d_call: .; v_call: TRBV20-1; clone_size: .; j_call: TRBJ2-4; cdr3_nt: TGCAGTGCTACCTTCGGAGGGTTTTTGGGGAAGGACATTCAGTACTTC; cdr3_aa: CSATFGGFLGKDIQYF
d_call: TRBD1; v_call: TRBV5-1; clone_size: few; j_call: TRBJ1-6; cdr3_nt: TGCGCCAGCAGTTGGGACAGTAGCGCTTCACCCCTCCACTTT; cdr3_aa: CASSWDSSASPLHF
d_call: .; v_call: TRBV2; clone_size: .; j_call: TRBJ2-7; cdr3_nt: TGTGCCAGCAGTGGTTCTAGAAACTACGAGCAGCACTTC; cdr3_aa: CASSGSRNYEQHF
d_call: .; v_call: TRBV7-6; clone_size: few; j_call: TRBJ2-7; cdr3_nt: TGTGCCAGCAGCTTGGACAGGGTCAGAGCGGGGTTTATCTACGAGCAGTACTTC; cdr3_aa: CASSLDRVRAGFIYEQYF
d_call: TRBD1; v_call: TRBV6-2/TRBV6-3; clone_size: .; j_call: TRBJ2-7; cdr3_nt: TGTGCCAGCAGTGCAGGGGGAGCCGGCTACGAGCAGTACTTC; cdr3_aa: CASSAGGAGYEQYF
d_call: .; v_call: TRBV7-2; clone_size: few; j_call: TRBJ1-3; cdr3_nt: TGTGCCAGCAGCGGAGGGACTTGGGGAAACACCATATATTTT; cdr3_aa: CASSGGTWGNTIYF
d_call: .; v_call: TRBV18; clone_size: few; j_call: TRBJ1-5; cdr3_nt: TGTGCCAGCTCGCCCTATGGGGAAGGGCGACAGCCCCAGCATTTT; cdr3_aa: CASSPYGEGRQPQHF
d_call: TRBD2; v_call: TRBV5-1; clone_size: .; j_call: TRBJ2-3; cdr3_nt: TGCGCCAGCAGCTTCAGGCTAGCGGATAGCACAGATACGCAGTATTTT; cdr3_aa: CASSFRLADSTDTQYF
d_call: .; v_call: TRBV6-5; clone_size: .; j_call: TRBJ1-1; cdr3_nt: TGTGCCAGCAGTTATCGGGGGCTGAACACTGAAGCTTTCTTT; cdr3_aa: CASSYRGLNTEAFF
d_call: TRBD1; v_call: TRBV11-2; clone_size: many; j_call: TRBJ2-7; cdr3_nt: TGTGCCAGCAGTCCTCAGGACAGGGCTTACGAGCAGTACTTC; cdr3_aa: CASSPQDRAYEQYF
d_call: .; v_call: TRBV28; clone_size: many; j_call: TRBJ2-7; cdr3_nt: TGTGCCAGCAGTTTATGGTCGGCGGAACCAGCCTACGAGCAGTACTTC; cdr3_aa: CASSLWSAEPAYEQYF
d_call: TRBD1; v_call: TRBV2; clone_size: many; j_call: TRBJ2-3; cdr3_nt: TGTGCCAGCAGCCCGGGACAGCTCACAGATACGCAGTATTTT; cdr3_aa: CASSPGQLTDTQYF
d_call: .; v_call: TRBV20-1; clone_size: many; j_call: TRBJ2-7; cdr3_nt: TGCAGTGCTAGTAGACAGTCAAACTACTACTCCTACGAGCAGTACTTC; cdr3_aa: CSASRQSNYYSYEQYF
d_call: .; v_call: TRBV28; clone_size: few; j_call: TRBJ1-1; cdr3_nt: TGTGCCAGCAGTTTCTCCGGGGCTTCGACGGGAGCTTTCTTT; cdr3_aa: CASSFSGASTGAFF
d_call: .; v_call: TRBV5-6; clone_size: many; j_call: TRBJ1-1; cdr3_nt: TGTGCCAGCAGTTACTTTAACACTGAAGCTTTCTTT; cdr3_aa: CASSYFNTEAFF
d_call: .; v_call: TRBV4-1; clone_size: few; j_call: TRBJ1-4; cdr3_nt: TGCGCCAGCAGCCAAGATGCGGGTATGATTGAAAAACTGTTTTTT; cdr3_aa: CASSQDAGMIEKLFF
d_call: TRBD2; v_call: TRBV30; clone_size: .; j_call: TRBJ2-6; cdr3_nt: TGTGCCTCTACCGGGACTAGCGGGGTCTCTGGGGCCAACGTCCTGACTTTC; cdr3_aa: CASTGTSGVSGANVLTF
d_call: .; v_call: TRBV6-5; clone_size: .; j_call: TRBJ1-2; cdr3_nt: TGTGCCAGCAGTTACTCTCAGGAGCCAAATATTCGAGGCTACACCTTC; cdr3_aa: CASSYSQEPNIRGYTF
d_call: TRBD1; v_call: TRBV2; clone_size: once; j_call: TRBJ1-5; cdr3_nt: TGTGCCAGCAGCGAGGACAGGGCAGGCAATCAGCCCCAGCATTTT; cdr3_aa: CASSEDRAGNQPQHF
d_call: TRBD1; v_call: TRBV30; clone_size: .; j_call: TRBJ2-1; cdr3_nt: TGTGCCTGGAGTATAACCCCGGGACAGGGATCCTACAATGAGCAGTTCTTC; cdr3_aa: CAWSITPGQGSYNEQFF